The TCR beta chain under discussion was sequenced for a study of OX40 agonist ivuxolimab in advanced cancers. Whole-study context: Dose-escalation cases comprised hepatocellular carcinoma, melanoma, renal cell or head and neck cancer. Notes on the study in general: It was not determined which antigens were specifically recognized by the peripheral T cells that had undergone clonal expansion. Clonal expansion was seen in CD4+ and CD8+ blood T cells by week 6 at 0.1 to 3.0 mg/kg. More expanded clones were seen, on average, in CD8+ T cells than in CD4+.

CDR1 SEHNR and CDR2 FQNEAQ come from the germline V gene (reference sequence). CDR3 length: 15 residues. Trimming took 4 bases from V and 0 from J, leaving 12 bases between them. In the case of this clone: Antigen unknown.

Data came from immunoSEQ multiplex PCR; TCRdb stores just in-frame clones and leaves some out. Of 92,000 or so clones in the sample, about 87% were seen once. The source was CD4+ or CD8+ T cells sorted from blood, collected in a trial of the OX40 agonist ivuxolimab. V usage is TRBV7-9 and J usage is TRBJ1-1, with unresolved D. The origin of this receptor is an adult with an advanced solid tumor such as melanoma, head and neck, liver or kidney cancer. The CDR3 nucleotides are TGTGCCAGCAGCTCAGGACGGCTCATGAACACTGAAGCTTTCTTT. This sequence encodes CASSSGRLMNTEAFF.